This T cell receptor (beta chain) was observed in a study of identical twins. This CDR3 contains 14 residues. CDR1 and CDR2 from the germline V gene are SGHTA and FQGNSA. Trimming took 5 bases from V and 6 from J, leaving 14 bases between them. One entry per CDR3 protein, called by TCRdb with MiXCR from the 5' RACE reads. The profile shows some 710,000 distinct CDR3 sequences, less than 7% of them singletons. General observations from the study: Analyses of zero insertions could be partly confounded by invariant MAIT and iNKT cells.

A remark on this clonotype: The antigen is undetermined. With a much larger clone just one base away, this may be a read error.

Material for sequencing was naive T cells sorted from blood. The receptor comes from a man between 18 and 29 years old in good health. V usage is TRBV7-2 and J usage is TRBJ2-1; possibly TRBD1 for D (6 bases). CDR3 loop: CASSPHGTLNEQFF. CDR3 nucleotide sequence: TGTGCCAGCAGCCCCCATGGGACACTCAATGAGCAGTTCTTC.